Listed below are T cell receptor beta chains from one sample, sequenced in a study of blood T cell repertoires in COVID-19. TCRdb's table, derived via immunoSEQ multiplex PCR, lists solely in-frame clones and lacks some. Of about 230,000 clones in the sample, roughly 90% are singletons; the top ten hold 3.5% to 4%. Sequencing was done on a sample of PBMCs or T cells enriched from blood (not recorded which). These receptors were collected from a woman in her twenties or thirties with acute COVID-19. The CDR3 runs from the conserved cysteine through the conserved F or W. A D gene is named only where the DNA matches it firmly. Clone size, where shown, is once, few, many, or a class for clones that have expanded.

v_gene: TRBV20-1; abundance: -; j_gene: TRBJ1-2; d_gene: TRBD1; CDR3aa: CSASPGGYGYTF; CDR3nt: TGCAGTGCTAGTCCAGGGGGCTATGGCTACACCTTC
v_gene: TRBV19; abundance: -; j_gene: TRBJ1-1; d_gene: TRBD1; CDR3aa: CASNFPGTGRGTEAFF; CDR3nt: TGTGCCAGCAATTTTCCCGGGACAGGGAGGGGCACTGAAGCTTTCTTT
v_gene: TRBV29-1; abundance: -; j_gene: TRBJ1-5; d_gene: -; CDR3aa: CSVDESGSGQPQHF; CDR3nt: TGCAGCGTTGACGAGTCGGGGTCTGGACAGCCCCAGCATTTT
v_gene: TRBV5-1; abundance: once; j_gene: TRBJ1-6; d_gene: -; CDR3aa: CASSERLGSPLHF; CDR3nt: TGCGCCAGCAGCGAGAGGCTTGGGTCACCCCTCCACTTT
v_gene: TRBV19; abundance: -; j_gene: TRBJ2-3; d_gene: -; CDR3aa: CASSTTDDTQYF; CDR3nt: TGTGCCAGTAGTACCACAGACGATACGCAGTATTTT
v_gene: TRBV2; abundance: -; j_gene: TRBJ2-7; d_gene: -; CDR3aa: CASSGPYEQYF; CDR3nt: TGTGCCAGCAGTGGGCCCTACGAGCAGTACTTC
v_gene: TRBV15; abundance: -; j_gene: TRBJ1-3; d_gene: TRBD1; CDR3aa: CATSSPRTGGNTIYF; CDR3nt: TGTGCCACCAGCAGTCCACGGACAGGGGGAAACACCATATATTTT
v_gene: TRBV10-1; abundance: -; j_gene: TRBJ2-2; d_gene: -; CDR3aa: CASSVSGATGELFF; CDR3nt: TGCGCCAGCAGTGTCAGCGGTGCCACCGGGGAGCTGTTTTTT
v_gene: TRBV24-1; abundance: once; j_gene: TRBJ2-1; d_gene: -; CDR3aa: CATSDWQEQFF; CDR3nt: TGTGCCACCAGTGATTGGCAGGAGCAGTTCTTC
v_gene: TRBV7-3; abundance: -; j_gene: TRBJ2-1; d_gene: TRBD1; CDR3aa: CASSLTGHGYNEQFF; CDR3nt: TGTGCCAGCAGCCTGACAGGGCACGGGTACAATGAGCAGTTCTTC
v_gene: TRBV5-1; abundance: -; j_gene: TRBJ2-3; d_gene: -; CDR3aa: CASTRGSGDTQYF; CDR3nt: TGCGCCAGCACCAGGGGTTCGGGAGATACGCAGTATTTT
v_gene: TRBV24-1; abundance: -; j_gene: TRBJ2-3; d_gene: TRBD1; CDR3aa: CATSDFTRGLTDTQYF; CDR3nt: TGTGCCACCAGTGATTTCACCAGGGGGCTAACAGATACGCAGTATTTT
v_gene: TRBV10-1; abundance: -; j_gene: TRBJ2-7; d_gene: -; CDR3aa: CASSGTPDGEQYF; CDR3nt: TGCGCCAGCAGCGGGACACCGGACGGGGAGCAGTACTTC
v_gene: TRBV4-2; abundance: few; j_gene: TRBJ2-7; d_gene: TRBD2; CDR3aa: CASSQFSLAGSSYEQYF; CDR3nt: TGTGCCAGCAGCCAATTTTCTCTAGCGGGGAGCTCCTACGAGCAGTACTTC
v_gene: TRBV6-5; abundance: -; j_gene: TRBJ2-7; d_gene: -; CDR3aa: CASSTGDGNTYEQYF; CDR3nt: TGTGCCAGCAGTACGGGGGACGGGAACACCTACGAGCAGTACTTC